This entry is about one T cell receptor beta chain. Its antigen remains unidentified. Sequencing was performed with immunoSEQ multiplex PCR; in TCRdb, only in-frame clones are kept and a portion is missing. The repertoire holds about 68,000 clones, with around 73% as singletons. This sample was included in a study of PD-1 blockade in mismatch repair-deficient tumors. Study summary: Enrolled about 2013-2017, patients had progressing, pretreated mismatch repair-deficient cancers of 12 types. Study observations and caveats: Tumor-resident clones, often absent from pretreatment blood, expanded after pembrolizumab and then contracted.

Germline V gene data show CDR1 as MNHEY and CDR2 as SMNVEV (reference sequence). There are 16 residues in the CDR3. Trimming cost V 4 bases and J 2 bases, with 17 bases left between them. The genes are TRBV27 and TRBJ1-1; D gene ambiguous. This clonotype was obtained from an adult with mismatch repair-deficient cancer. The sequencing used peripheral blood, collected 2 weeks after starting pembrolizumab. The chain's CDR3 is CASSSRPSFSNTEAFF. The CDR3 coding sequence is TGTGCCAGCAGTTCAAGACCGTCTTTTAGCAACACTGAAGCTTTCTTT.